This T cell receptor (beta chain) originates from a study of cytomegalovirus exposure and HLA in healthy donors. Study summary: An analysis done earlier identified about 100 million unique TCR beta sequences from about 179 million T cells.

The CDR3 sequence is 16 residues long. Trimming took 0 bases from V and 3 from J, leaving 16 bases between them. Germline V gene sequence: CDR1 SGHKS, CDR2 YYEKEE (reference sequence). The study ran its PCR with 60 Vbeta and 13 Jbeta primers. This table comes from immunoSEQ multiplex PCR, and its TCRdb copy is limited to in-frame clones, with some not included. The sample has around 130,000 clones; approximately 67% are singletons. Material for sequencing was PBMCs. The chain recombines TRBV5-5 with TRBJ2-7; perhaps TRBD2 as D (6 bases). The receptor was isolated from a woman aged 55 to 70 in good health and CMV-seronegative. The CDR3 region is CASSLGDWGRVYEQYF. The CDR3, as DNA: TGTGCCAGCAGCTTGGGGGACTGGGGCAGGGTCTACGAGCAGTACTTC.